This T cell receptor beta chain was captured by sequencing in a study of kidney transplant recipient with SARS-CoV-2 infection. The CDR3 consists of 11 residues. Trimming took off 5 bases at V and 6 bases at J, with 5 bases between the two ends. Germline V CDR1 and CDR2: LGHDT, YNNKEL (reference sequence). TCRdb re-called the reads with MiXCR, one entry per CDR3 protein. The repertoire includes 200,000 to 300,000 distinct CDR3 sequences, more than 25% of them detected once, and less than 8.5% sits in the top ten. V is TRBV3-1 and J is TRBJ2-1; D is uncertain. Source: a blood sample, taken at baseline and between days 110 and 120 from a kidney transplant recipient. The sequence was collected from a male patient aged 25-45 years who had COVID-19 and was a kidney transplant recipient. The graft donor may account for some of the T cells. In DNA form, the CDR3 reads TGTGCCAGCAGCGACTTCAATGAGCAGTTCTTC. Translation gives CASSDFNEQFF.